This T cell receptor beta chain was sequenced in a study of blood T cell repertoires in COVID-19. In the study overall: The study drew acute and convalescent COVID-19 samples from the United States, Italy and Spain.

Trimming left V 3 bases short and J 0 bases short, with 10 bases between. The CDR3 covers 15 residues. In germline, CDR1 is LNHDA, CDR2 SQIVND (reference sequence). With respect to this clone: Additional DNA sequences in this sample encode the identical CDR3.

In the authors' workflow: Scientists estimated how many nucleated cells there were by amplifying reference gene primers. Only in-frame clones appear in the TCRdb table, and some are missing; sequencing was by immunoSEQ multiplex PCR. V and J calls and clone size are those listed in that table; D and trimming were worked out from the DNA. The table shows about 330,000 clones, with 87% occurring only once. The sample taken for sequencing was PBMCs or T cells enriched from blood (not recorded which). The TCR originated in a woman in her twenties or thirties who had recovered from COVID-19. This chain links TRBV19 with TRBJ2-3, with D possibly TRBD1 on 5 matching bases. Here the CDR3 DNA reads TGTGCCAGTAGTATTGGGGCAGCTAGCACAGATACGCAGTATTTT. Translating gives CASSIGAASTDTQYF.